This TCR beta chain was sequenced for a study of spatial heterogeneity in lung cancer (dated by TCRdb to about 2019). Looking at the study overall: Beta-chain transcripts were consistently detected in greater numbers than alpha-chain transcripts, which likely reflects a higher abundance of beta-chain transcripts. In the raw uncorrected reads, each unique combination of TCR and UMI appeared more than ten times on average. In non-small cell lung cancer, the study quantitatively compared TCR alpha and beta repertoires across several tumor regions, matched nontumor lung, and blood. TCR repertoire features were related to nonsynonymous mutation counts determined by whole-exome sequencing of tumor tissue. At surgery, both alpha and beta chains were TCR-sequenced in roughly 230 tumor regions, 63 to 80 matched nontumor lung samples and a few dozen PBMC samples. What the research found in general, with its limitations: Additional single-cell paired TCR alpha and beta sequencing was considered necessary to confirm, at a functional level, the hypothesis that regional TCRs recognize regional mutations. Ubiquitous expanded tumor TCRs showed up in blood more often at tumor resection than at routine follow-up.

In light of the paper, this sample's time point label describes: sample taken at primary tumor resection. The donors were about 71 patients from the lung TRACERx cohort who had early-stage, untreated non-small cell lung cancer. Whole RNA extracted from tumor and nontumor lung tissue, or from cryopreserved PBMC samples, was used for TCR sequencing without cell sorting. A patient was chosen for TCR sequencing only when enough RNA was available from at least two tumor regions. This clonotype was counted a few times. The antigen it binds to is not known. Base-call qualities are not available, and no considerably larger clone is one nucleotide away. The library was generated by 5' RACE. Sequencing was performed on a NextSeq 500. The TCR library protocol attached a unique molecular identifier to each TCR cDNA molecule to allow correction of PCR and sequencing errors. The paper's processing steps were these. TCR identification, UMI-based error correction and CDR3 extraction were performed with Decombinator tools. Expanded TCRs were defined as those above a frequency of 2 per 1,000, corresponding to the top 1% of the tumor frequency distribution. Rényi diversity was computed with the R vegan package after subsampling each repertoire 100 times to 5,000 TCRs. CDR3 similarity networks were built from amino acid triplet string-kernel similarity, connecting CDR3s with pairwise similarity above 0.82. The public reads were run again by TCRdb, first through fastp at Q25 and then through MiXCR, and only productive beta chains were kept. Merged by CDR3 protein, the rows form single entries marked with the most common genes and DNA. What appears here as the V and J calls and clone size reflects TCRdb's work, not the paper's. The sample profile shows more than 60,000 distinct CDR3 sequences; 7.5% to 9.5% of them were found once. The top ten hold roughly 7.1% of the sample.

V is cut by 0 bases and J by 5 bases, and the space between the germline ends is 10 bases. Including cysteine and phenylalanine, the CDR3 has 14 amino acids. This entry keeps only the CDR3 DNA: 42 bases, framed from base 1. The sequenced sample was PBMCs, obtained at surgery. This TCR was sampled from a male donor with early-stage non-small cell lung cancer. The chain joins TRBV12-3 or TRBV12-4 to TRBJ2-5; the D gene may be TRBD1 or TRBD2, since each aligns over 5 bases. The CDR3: CASSLAGPWETQYF. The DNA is TGTGCCAGCAGTTTAGCGGGACCGTGGGAGACCCAGTACTTC.